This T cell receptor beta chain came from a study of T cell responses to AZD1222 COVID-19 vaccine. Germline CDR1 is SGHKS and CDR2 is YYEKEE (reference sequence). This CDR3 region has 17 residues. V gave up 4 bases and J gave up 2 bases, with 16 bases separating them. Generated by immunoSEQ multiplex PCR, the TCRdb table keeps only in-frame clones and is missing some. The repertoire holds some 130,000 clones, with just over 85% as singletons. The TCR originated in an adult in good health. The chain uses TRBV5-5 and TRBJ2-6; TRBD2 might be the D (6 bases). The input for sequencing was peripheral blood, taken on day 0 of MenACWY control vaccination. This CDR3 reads CASSRTLTGAGANVLTF. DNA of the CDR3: TGTGCCAGCAGCAGGACCCTTACGGGGGCTGGGGCCAACGTCCTGACTTTC.